This TCR beta chain originates from a study of blood T cell repertoires in COVID-19. Looking at the study overall: From the United States, Italy and Spain came samples of acute and convalescent COVID-19.

Produced via immunoSEQ multiplex PCR; TCRdb's table is partial and in-frame only. The sample includes roughly 190,000 clones, 82% of them seen just once. The germline gives CDR1 SGHAT, CDR2 FQNNGV. The CDR3 spans 14 residues. Trimming left V 3 bases short and J 3 bases short, with 11 bases between. The V gene is TRBV11-2, the J gene TRBJ1-1, with D maybe TRBD1 (5 bases). Sequenced material: PBMCs or T cells enriched from blood (not recorded which). The clonotype originates from a woman aged 55-75 years with acute COVID-19. The CDR3 DNA reads as TGTGCCAGCAGCTTCTCGGCGGGGGACACTGAAGCTTTCTTT. Its protein is CASSFSAGDTEAFF.